These 30 T cell receptor beta chains were all obtained from the same sample, sequenced in a study of T cell repertoires in cytomegalovirus infection. TCRdb called the reads again in MiXCR, with one record for every CDR3 protein. Here the sample spans 150,000 to 200,000 distinct CDR3 sequences, under 15% being singletons. Sequencing was carried out using PBMCs. The receptors here all came from a human donor in good health (CMV status not recorded). Some clones in this sample may be carry-over from other donors' samples.

The chain couples TRBV27 to TRBJ2-3, with 9 nucleotides matching TRBD2. The CDR3 contains 15 residues. The ends lost 3 bases at V and 5 bases at J; junction bases unmatched: 6. Germline CDR1 and CDR2: MNHEY and SMNVEV (reference sequence). The CDR3 bases are TGTGCCAGCAGTTTTATAGCGGGAGAAGTAGATACGCAGTATTTT. Translation gives CASSFIAGEVDTQYF.

In its sample, this clonotype was seen many times. The V and J genes are TRBV24-1 and TRBJ1-1; TRBD1 aligns across 8 bases. This CDR3 comprises 16 residues. The germline CDR1 and CDR2 sequences are KGHDR and SFDVKD. After removal of 9 bases from V and 0 bases from J, the junction contained 11 bases not matched to a gene. This CDR3 is CATCRRDRRMNTEAFF. In nucleotides, the CDR3 is TGTGCCACCTGTCGAAGGGACAGGAGAATGAACACTGAAGCTTTCTTT.

There are many counts of this clonotype. The chain has TRBV7-6 and TRBJ2-1; 11 bases are a match to TRBD1. The CDR3 covers 16 residues. V trimming: 1 base; J trimming: 7 bases; junction bases outside the gene matches: 6. Germline V gene data show CDR1 as SGHVS and CDR2 as FNYEAQ. CDR3 sequence reads: CASSLVRTGGGNEQFF. CDR3 bases: TGTGCCAGCAGCTTAGTAAGGACAGGGGGCGGGAATGAGCAGTTCTTC. Looking up the rest from reference TRBV7-6 and TRBJ2-1 gives the full variable domain: GAGVSQSPRYKVTKRGQDVALRCDPISGHVSLYWYRQALGQGPEFLTYFNYEAQQDKSGLPNDRFSAERPEGSISTLTIQRTEQRDSAMYRCASSLVRTGGGNEQFFGPGTRLTVL.

This clonotype was detected ten times or more. J is TRBJ2-7 and V is TRBV7-2; D is possibly TRBD1 (6 bases). The length of the CDR3 is 15 residues. Trimming pared 1 base from V and 9 bases from J, leaving 19 bases between. CDR1 and CDR2 (germline): SGHTA, FQGNSA. In nucleotides, the CDR3 is TGTGCCAGCAGCTTAGGGGCACAGGGTGGCCGAGGGCAGTACTTC. Residues: CASSLGAQGGRGQYF.

This clonotype was counted at least ten times. As DNA, the CDR3 is TGTGCCAGCAGTTCAGAGTGGGGGGCCGAACAAGAGACCCAGTACTTC. This codes for CASSSEWGAEQETQYF. The chain recombines TRBV7-8 with TRBJ2-5; perhaps D is TRBD1 or TRBD2 (6 bases each). V shed 6 bases and J shed 2 bases, with 19 bases lying between them. CDR1 is SGHVS, CDR2 FQNEAQ, per germline. The CDR3 runs to 16 residues. Together with reference TRBV7-8 and TRBJ2-5, the CDR3 gives the full variable domain: GAGVSQSPRYKVAKRGQDVALRCDPISGHVSLFWYQQALGQGPEFLTYFQNEAQLDKSGLPSDRFFAERPEGSVSTLKIQRTQQEDSAVYLCASSSEWGAEQETQYFGPGTRLLVL.

In this sample, this clonotype turned up many times. The chain joins TRBV27 to TRBJ2-1, with D perhaps matching TRBD2 (5 bases). Trimming stripped 2 bases from V and 4 bases from J, with 9 bases between. The length of the CDR3 is 14 residues. Germline loops: CDR1 MNHEY, CDR2 SMNVEV (reference sequence). CDR3 loop: CASSLSGLYNEQFF. Here the CDR3 DNA reads TGTGCCAGCAGTTTAAGCGGACTTTACAATGAGCAGTTCTTC.

This clonotype was observed a few times. This chain joins TRBV10-3 and TRBJ2-1, with 9 positions matching TRBD2. There are 16 residues in the CDR3. Germline loops: CDR1 ENHRY, CDR2 SYGVKD. V lost 5 bases and J lost 2; bases outside the gene matches: 7. The CDR3 nucleotides read TGTGCCATCAGTTTGACTAGCGGCTTAGCCTACAATGAGCAGTTCTTC. Amino acids: CAISLTSGLAYNEQFF.

This clonotype was counted at least ten times. The V call is TRBV7-6, the J call TRBJ2-7, with D perhaps TRBD2 (7 bases). This CDR3 has 15 amino acids. Germline V gives CDR1 SGHVS, CDR2 FNYEAQ. V shed 1 base and J shed 4 bases, with 14 bases lying between them. As DNA, the CDR3 is TGTGCCAGCAGCTTAGGGGAGGGACACAAGTACGAGCAGTACTTC. This encodes CASSLGEGHKYEQYF. Combining the CDR3 with reference TRBV7-6 and TRBJ2-7 gives the whole variable domain GAGVSQSPRYKVTKRGQDVALRCDPISGHVSLYWYRQALGQGPEFLTYFNYEAQQDKSGLPNDRFSAERPEGSISTLTIQRTEQRDSAMYRCASSLGEGHKYEQYFGPGTRLTVT.

Ten or more counts support this clonotype. The J gene is TRBJ1-2, the V gene TRBV12-3 or TRBV12-4; tentatively, D is TRBD1 (5 bases). V lost 6 bases and J lost 6, with 20 bases in between. This CDR3 has 15 amino acids. The CDR3 is CASSPMTALFHGYTF. CDR3 nucleotides: TGTGCCAGCAGCCCGATGACAGCACTGTTCCATGGCTACACCTTC.

The chain carries TRBV19 and TRBJ1-2; D possibly corresponds to TRBD1 (5 bases). Germline V gene lookup returns CDR1 LNHDA and CDR2 SQIVND (reference sequence). The CDR3 extends over 13 amino acids. V was trimmed by 6 bases and J by 4 bases, leaving 12 bases between them. The CDR3 is CASRPTGVYGYTF. Here the CDR3 DNA reads TGTGCCAGTAGACCGACGGGGGTCTATGGCTACACCTTC.

This clonotype has ten or more counts. The rearrangement links TRBV12-3 or TRBV12-4 to TRBJ1-2; a weak D match, TRBD1 (5 bases). The CDR3 has 12 residues. With 6 bases removed from V and 7 bases from J, the gap between germline ends came to 12 bases. In nucleotides, the CDR3 is TGTGCCAGCAGCCCGGGGGGACCTGGCTACACCTTC. Translating gives CASSPGGPGYTF.

In this sample, this clonotype turned up many times. This chain connects TRBV7-2 to TRBJ1-5; TRBD1 agrees at 10 bases. Germline CDR1 SGHTA, CDR2 FQGNSA. Unmatched junction bases numbered 8, after V lost 5 bases and J lost 7 bases. This CDR3 is 15 amino acids long. CDR3 nucleotides: TGTGCCAGCAGCACGGGACAGGGGCCATTGCAGCCCCAGCATTTT. It yields the protein CASSTGQGPLQPQHF.

This clonotype has at least ten counts. The V and J genes are TRBV29-1 and TRBJ1-2; no definite D call. The CDR3 has 13 residues. The germline V and J ends were trimmed by 2 bases and 7 bases, with 14 bases remaining between them. CDR1 and CDR2 (germline): SQVTM, ANQGSEA. CDR3 loop: CSVENRAAGGYTF. CDR3 bases: TGCAGCGTTGAAAACCGGGCCGCGGGTGGCTACACCTTC.

The sample holds many counts of this clonotype. The V call is TRBV27, the J call TRBJ1-5; unclear D gene. There are 13 residues in the CDR3. The V gene lost 6 bases and the J gene lost 0 bases, with 6 bases spanning the gap. Germline V gives CDR1 MNHEY, CDR2 SMNVEV (reference sequence). The CDR3 protein is CASSPSSNQPQHF. For the CDR3, the DNA is TGTGCCAGCAGCCCAAGTAGCAATCAGCCCCAGCATTTT.

This clonotype was observed a few times. The chain links TRBV7-3 to TRBJ2-2; D may be TRBD1 or TRBD2 (5 bases each). The CDR3 runs 16 residues. V was clipped by 0 bases and J by 2 bases, with 10 bases between them. Germline-derived CDR1 and CDR2 are SGHTA and FQGTGA. Written as DNA, the CDR3 is TGTGCCAGCAGCTTAACGTTCGGGGCAAACACCGGGGAGCTGTTTTTT. It encodes CASSLTFGANTGELFF.

The chain links TRBV10-2 to TRBJ2-5; no reliable D call. CDR1 and CDR2 from the germline V gene are WSHSY and SAAADI. This CDR3 has 13 amino acids. V shed 1 base and J shed 2 bases, with 5 bases lying between them. CDR3 sequence reads: CASSEWGQETQYF. DNA for the CDR3: TGCGCCAGCAGTGAGTGGGGACAAGAGACCCAGTACTTC.

In its sample, this clonotype was seen many times. For the CDR3, the DNA is TGTGCCAGCAGTTTAACAGATAGGGGGTTCAGGGAGACCCAGTACTTC. This gives the protein CASSLTDRGFRETQYF. The chain employs TRBV28 and TRBJ2-5; D perhaps matches TRBD1 (6 bases). Germline lookup yields CDR1 MDHEN and CDR2 SYDVKM. This CDR3 has 16 amino acids. V was clipped by 2 bases and J by 5 bases, with 18 bases between them.

This clonotype was counted a few times. The chain combines TRBV5-6 with TRBJ2-5, with 7 bases lining up with TRBD2. Germline lookup yields CDR1 SGHDT and CDR2 YYEEEE. The CDR3 consists of 17 residues. Trimming cost V 0 bases and J 4 bases; bases outside gene matches: 12. CDR3 DNA sequence: TGTGCCAGCAGCTTGGGGTTTTTGGGAGGGCCGGGAGAGACCCAGTACTTC. As protein: CASSLGFLGGPGETQYF.

The chain carries TRBV3-1 and TRBJ1-2, with D possibly being TRBD1 (5 bases). Trimming pared 5 bases from V and 4 bases from J, leaving 17 bases between. CDR1 and CDR2 from the germline V gene are LGHDT and YNNKEL (reference sequence). This CDR3 comprises 15 residues. The CDR3, as DNA: TGTGCCAGCAGCGCCCGACGGGACGCGAGCTATGGCTACACCTTC. The encoded protein is CASSARRDASYGYTF.

This clonotype was seen more than once but under ten times. This chain connects TRBV29-1 to TRBJ2-3; 7 positions agree with TRBD2. Germline values: CDR1 SQVTM, CDR2 ANQGSEA. V lost 2 bases to trimming and J lost 5 bases; unmatched junction nucleotides: 4. The CDR3 contains 13 residues. As DNA, the CDR3 is TGCAGCGTTGAATGGGGGAGGGAAGATACGCAGTATTTT. Protein sequence: CSVEWGREDTQYF.

This clonotype has ten or more counts. The V and J genes are TRBV7-2 and TRBJ1-1, with TRBD1 identical over 7 bases. V lost 6 bases to trimming and J lost 5 bases; unmatched junction nucleotides: 12. The CDR3 contains 15 residues. CDR1 SGHTA and CDR2 FQGNSA come from the germline V gene. In DNA form, the CDR3 reads TGTGCCAGCAGAAAATTTCAGGGGGTTGGAACTGAAGCTTTCTTT. Translation: CASRKFQGVGTEAFF.

This clonotype was counted between two and nine times. V gene TRBV6-6 combines with J gene TRBJ2-2; 14 nucleotides line up with TRBD2. Germline trimming cut 4 bases from V and 6 bases from J; bases unmatched to any gene: 10. This CDR3 contains 18 residues. CDR1 and CDR2 from the germline V gene are MNHNY and SVGAGI (reference sequence). The CDR3 reads CASSFPGLAGAMAGELFF. The CDR3 region has the DNA TGTGCCAGCAGTTTCCCGGGACTAGCGGGAGCAATGGCCGGGGAGCTGTTTTTT.

This chain joins TRBV6-6 and TRBJ1-5; no reliable D call. With 8 bases removed from V and 5 bases from J, the gap between germline ends came to 10 bases. Germline CDR1 and CDR2: MNHNY and SVGAGI (reference sequence). The CDR3 length is 12 residues. The CDR3 loop reads CASGREYQPQHF. The CDR3 DNA is TGTGCCAGCGGGCGGGAGTATCAGCCCCAGCATTTT.

This clonotype was seen at least ten times. CDR3 DNA sequence: TGTGCCAGCAGCTTACTAGCTTACGAGCAGTACTTC. This sequence encodes CASSLLAYEQYF. J is TRBJ2-7 and V is TRBV11-2; possibly TRBD2 for D (5 bases). Germline V gives CDR1 SGHAT, CDR2 FQNNGV. The CDR3 is 12 amino acids. V dropped 2 bases and J dropped 4 bases, with 6 bases sitting between them.

The table lists this clonotype with many counts. The rearrangement joins TRBV7-3 to TRBJ2-6; 9 nucleotides match TRBD2. Germline CDR1 is SGHTA and CDR2 is FQGTGA. CDR3 length equals 19 residues. With 1 base clipped from V and 2 bases from J, the junction kept 9 bases outside the gene matches. For the CDR3, the DNA is TGTGCCAGCAGCTTAATGAGCGGCGGGAGGGACCCTGGGGCCAACGTCCTGACTTTC. Its protein is CASSLMSGGRDPGANVLTF.

CDR3: CASRLRDGANQPQHF. As DNA, the CDR3 is TGTGCCAGCAGACTCCGGGACGGGGCCAATCAGCCCCAGCATTTT. This chain joins TRBV2 and TRBJ1-5; TRBD1 might be the D (5 bases). The germline CDR1 and CDR2 sequences are SNHLY and FYNNEI. The V end was cut by 6 bases, the J end by 3 bases, with 15 bases between. The CDR3 has 15 residues. Full variable domain (outside the CDR3, taken from reference TRBV2 and TRBJ1-5): EPEVTQTPSHQVTQMGQEVILRCVPISNHLYFYWYRQILGQKVEFLVSFYNNEISEKSEIFDDQFSVERPDGSNFTLKIRSTKLEDSAMYFCASRLRDGANQPQHFGDGTRLSIL.

The chain joins TRBV11-2 to TRBJ1-1; TRBD1 aligns across 9 bases. This CDR3 comprises 13 residues. J gave up 4 bases and V 4 bases, and 1 base lay outside the gene matches. Germline V gives CDR1 SGHAT, CDR2 FQNNGV. The chain's CDR3 is CASSWDRATEAFF. The CDR3 DNA reads as TGTGCCAGCAGCTGGGACAGGGCCACTGAAGCTTTCTTT.

The rearrangement links TRBV15 to TRBJ1-1, with a weak D call TRBD1 (5 bases). Germline V gene sequence: CDR1 LNHNV, CDR2 YYDKDF (reference sequence). With 9 bases removed from V and 0 bases from J, the gap between germline ends came to 17 bases. This CDR3 contains 15 residues. The CDR3 spells CATRGGSSMNTEAFF. CDR3 bases: TGTGCCACGCGGGGGGGATCCTCAATGAACACTGAAGCTTTCTTT.

This clonotype was observed many times. The chain combines TRBV5-1 with TRBJ1-1; no reliable D call. CDR3 length equals 14 residues. Germline values: CDR1 SGHRS, CDR2 YFSETQ. The V gene lost 2 bases and the J gene lost 6 bases, with 14 bases spanning the gap. CDR3 in amino acids: CASSLTPPVPEAFF. The CDR3 DNA is TGCGCCAGCAGCTTAACTCCTCCCGTACCTGAAGCTTTCTTT.

V is TRBV12-5 and J is TRBJ2-1; weak D call: TRBD2 (6 bases). Per germline, CDR1 LGHNT and CDR2 FRNRAP. The CDR3 sequence is 13 residues long. Trimming left V 1 base short and J 7 bases short, with 8 bases between. CDR3 coding DNA: TGTGCTAGTGGTTTGGATGCGGGGAATGAGCAGTTCTTC. Protein: CASGLDAGNEQFF.